Listed here are 5 T cell receptor beta chains from one sample, sequenced in a study of CD8 T cells in Susac syndrome. An amount of RNA that ranged from roughly 0.5 to 1 ug was reverse transcribed with random hexamers. TCRdb ran MiXCR on the immunoSEQ multiplex PCR reads and lists one entry per CDR3 protein. Here the sample spans roughly 300,000 distinct CDR3 sequences, approximately 81% being singletons. Sample: CD8+ T cells from PBMCs. These receptors were collected from a human donor with multiple sclerosis.

This clonotype is a singleton in its sample. This chain connects TRBV6-5 to TRBJ2-1; D possibly corresponds to TRBD2 (6 bases). V gave up 6 bases and J gave up 3 bases, with 15 bases separating them. Germline V lookup: CDR1 MNHEY, CDR2 SVGAGI. The CDR3 is 15 amino acids. In DNA, the CDR3 is TGTGCCAGCAGCACAACGGGAGTAGGCTACAATGAGCAGTTCTTC. Protein: CASSTTGVGYNEQFF.

The chain carries TRBV9 and TRBJ2-1, with D hard to call. The V gene's germline CDR1 is SGDLS and CDR2 YYNGEE. Deletions cut 0 bases from V and 9 bases from J, with 10 bases between. This CDR3 has 13 amino acids. The CDR3 region has the DNA TGTGCCAGCAGCGTAGGAAGGTGGACTGAGCAGTTCTTC. This encodes CASSVGRWTEQFF.

The rearrangement uses TRBV11-2 and TRBJ1-1; 7 bases map to TRBD1. The CDR3 is 15 amino acids. Per germline, CDR1 SGHAT and CDR2 FQNNGV. V lost 1 base to trimming and J lost 4 bases; unmatched junction nucleotides: 6. The CDR3 bases are TGTGCCAGCAGCTTAGTACAGGGGTGGAGCACTGAAGCTTTCTTT. This sequence encodes CASSLVQGWSTEAFF.

The V and J genes are TRBV12-3 or TRBV12-4 and TRBJ1-1; D might be TRBD1 (5 bases). The germline V and J ends were trimmed by 4 bases and 7 bases, with 16 bases remaining between them. The CDR3 length is 14 residues. The CDR3 DNA is TGTGCCAGCAGTTGGAGCGGCGGGGCGGGTGAAGCTTTCTTT. Translated: CASSWSGGAGEAFF.

The CDR3 reads CASSSPREEPAQYF. Written as DNA, the CDR3 is TGTGCCAGCAGTTCCCCTCGAGAGGAACCGGCGCAGTATTTT. The genes are TRBV28 and TRBJ2-3; D unclear. Deletions cut 4 bases from V and 10 bases from J, with 18 bases between. The CDR3 runs to 14 residues. CDR1 and CDR2 (germline): MDHEN, SYDVKM.